Below, one T cell receptor beta chain is given with its context. This clone was seen only a few times. Its antigen is currently not known. It has no much larger one-base neighbor in the sample; base qualities were not kept. Inclusive of the bounding cysteine and phenylalanine, the CDR3 is 15 residues long. Just the 45-base CDR3 DNA is kept, in frame starting at base 1. At the junction V is shortened by 6 bases and J by 8 bases; bases outside the gene matches: 8. Per the germline V gene, ENHRY is the CDR1 and SYGVKD is the CDR2. The source of the sample is a study of cytomegalovirus exposure and HLA in healthy donors (dated by TCRdb to 2015 to 2018). Regarding the study in general: An earlier analysis of approximately 550 of the donors reported about 250 Gb of sequence data and 117 million unique TCR beta sequences from roughly 200 million T cells. Among some 400 genotyped donors of the cohort, an average of roughly 230,000 unique TCR beta nucleotide sequences was sequenced per donor, of which 15% to 20% were non-productive. Rather than using new phenotypic data, the later analysis identified candidate immune exposures from TCR beta sequences and from how often those sequences occurred across donors. The number of donors typed differed by locus, with roughly 620-630 for A, B, C, DRB1 and DQB1, 522 for DQA1, 606 for DPA1, and around 450 for DPB1. Class I and class II HLA loci were covered by the typing at four-digit resolution. The genetic ancestry cluster associated with self-reported Caucasian donors included over 80% of the roughly 380 genotyped donors. All discovery cohort repertoires had been generated using a single sequencing platform. The study combined high-throughput TCR immunosequencing, statistical association of individual TCRs with disease status, and machine learning to predict cytomegalovirus infection status. The study profiled the T cell repertoires of under 700 subjects by immunosequencing and related them to cytomegalovirus serostatus. In an earlier analysis of more than 550 of the donors, high-throughput TCR beta sequencing was used to judge whether each TCR beta V gene segment behaved as functional or pseudogenic. A later genetic analysis used genome-wide SNP genotypes for about 60% of the roughly 670 donors, treating that subset as a discovery cohort. Donor age, sex, ethnicity and CMV serostatus were compiled alongside the repertoire data. An early release covering roughly 580 HLA-typed donors comprised approximately 300 gigabases of sequencing data and 85 million to 100 million unique TCR sequences. The study aimed to test whether cataloging public T cell receptors could reveal signatures of past pathogen exposure. A handful of DR-DQ haplotypes were handled as single units for association and clustering because linkage in the cohort was strong. In a later analysis, previously published TCR beta repertoires from 550 to 700 donors were re-analyzed and high-resolution HLA genotyping was added so that TCR occurrence patterns could be studied. Besides the first cohort of about 730 subjects, a separate validation cohort made up of over 95 different subjects was used. On the study overall, not on this receptor specifically: For the cohort, immune exposure information was limited to CMV serostatus. The classifier was reported to diagnose cytomegalovirus status with high specificity and sensitivity in both the original and validation cohorts. A later analysis found that most CMV-associated TCR beta chains appeared HLA-restricted, with HLA associations seemingly driven largely by CMV exposure. According to a later analysis, parvovirus B19, influenza, CMV and Epstein-Barr virus appeared linked to several top co-occurrence clusters. Assigning TCR associations to individual alleles was difficult when HLA alleles, especially DR and DQ, strongly co-occurred. Linkage disequilibrium might explain the correlated functional status among segregating V segments, but an unknown experimental factor could not be excluded. Because counts were too low, roughly 17 rarely observed V segments, including chromosome 9 orphons, were left out of the earlier analysis of some 600 of the donors. In a later analysis, the rate of TCR association differed among HLA loci, with DRB1 alleles having the most associated TCRs and HLA-C alleles having the fewest. Sequencing depth was assumed to be roughly uniform across donors in the presence/absence analyses, though that assumption may not hold. An association between a missense DCLRE1C variant and V-gene and J-gene trimming of TCR beta chains was found in a later genetic analysis and replicated in an independent cohort. Three of the identified cytomegalovirus-associated TCR beta chains were confirmed in vitro to be specific for cytomegalovirus antigens. In a later analysis, HLA-associated TCR beta chains showed more clonal expansion and lower generation probabilities than non-associated chains that were equally common. A further reported finding was that TCR beta sequences accurately predicted the HLA-A and HLA-B alleles for most subjects in the first cohort. HLA typing was unavailable for some donors at each locus, so association tests used only the typed subset. Some IMGT-functional V segments, including TRBV6-2 and TRBV6-3, could not be distinguished by the 87-base-pair reads and were therefore excluded. Only TCR beta chains were sequenced in this cohort, and the absence of alpha or paired-chain data limited detectable features. Compared with the 666-donor mean, donors in an Asian-associated ancestry cluster had fewer N-insertions in productive TCRs, according to a later genetic analysis. Most TCR sequences were observed very rarely across donors, whereas some public TCRs were present in many individuals. A group of highly shared sequence variants was considered likely to be a technical artifact of the sequencing pipeline. In a later analysis, 16,951 TCR beta sequences were associated with specific HLA alleles at a false discovery rate of 0.05. An earlier analysis of around 500 of the donors showed that most TCR beta V segments appeared in productive rearrangements either about 90% or about 30% of the time, which broadly matched IMGT annotations. The authors suggested that the approach could potentially be extended to other disease states and immunological phenotypes. The study gave a list of about 160 TCR beta chains associated with cytomegalovirus.

Library preparation used the immunoSEQ multiplex PCR assay. The multiplex PCR relied on a mix of 60 forward primers for TCR Vbeta segments and 13 reverse primers for TCR Jbeta segments. The CDR3 region of rearranged TCR beta genes was amplified from genomic DNA with a multiplex PCR assay. Amplified TCR beta libraries were sequenced as 87-base-pair reads on the Illumina HiSeq System. The authors' analysis ran thus. A later analysis counted approximately 76 million unique TCR beta chains across the 550 to 750 repertoires, and some 11 million of these chains were shared by at least two donors. A nearest-neighbor algorithm error-corrected the raw reads and collapsed the reads into unique sequences, merging closely related sequences to remove PCR and sequencing errors. Alignment of CDR3 sequences to IMGT reference sequences was used to assign V, D and J gene segments. For a sequence to be retained, at least a six-nucleotide match to both a V gene segment and a J gene segment was required. A rearrangement was called productive if the CDR3 had no stop codons and remained in frame with V and J, and every other rearrangement was called non-productive. Following IMGT convention, CDR3 was defined as the stretch from the second conserved V-encoded cysteine up to the conserved J-encoded phenylalanine. The earlier analysis of about 640 of the donors excluded any sequence lacking an unambiguous match to a single V gene segment. In an earlier analysis of approximately 560 of the donors, a V segment was called functional when productive rearrangements were above 56.7%, and segregating when the standard deviation between donors exceeded 5%. A statistical classification framework was built for diagnosing cytomegalovirus status from the catalog of TCR beta chain sequences. In a later analysis, TCR nucleotide sequences were compared against IMGT/GENE-DB human TR gene sequences so that V and J genes could be assigned. Using the TCRdist pipeline, a later analysis assigned CDR3 sequences along with most-parsimonious VDJ recombination scenarios. A later analysis defined each TCR beta chain by its CDR3 amino acid sequence plus V-gene family, and excluded reads lacking a unique V-gene family. A later analysis removed roughly 590 highly shared, low-generation-probability nucleotide sequences to deal with suspected cross-contamination and a sequencing artifact. In a later analysis, a clonal expansion index for each public chain was calculated from normalized within-repertoire ranks of inferred template counts. In a later analysis, generation probabilities were computed with a VDJ recombination model fitted to out-of-frame rearrangements, and the resulting probabilities were checked against IGoR. A later analysis scored TCR-TCR, TCR-HLA and TCR-CMV co-occurrence with hypergeometric tests, applying a repertoire-size bias correction to TCR pairs. To estimate false discovery rates, a later analysis permuted the HLA or CMV assignments 20 times. In a later analysis, co-occurring TCRs were grouped using DBSCAN, and TCRdist sequence similarity was added for clustering within HLA-allele-positive subsets. Repertoires with fewer than 30,000 or more than 120,000 public chains were left out of co-occurrence clustering, as were a handful of repertoires with anomalous nucleotide sharing. The table was pulled from immuneACCESS by TCRdb, which kept in-frame rearrangements only. Such tables lose some clones; where checked, under half of the loss comes from unresolved V genes, and the rest has no known cause. The V and J calls and clone size were taken over from that table, and D and trimming were inferred from the DNA. This sample comprises roughly 120,000 clones, roughly 76% of them detected only once. Over 10% of the sample is taken by the ten largest.

The cohort was made up of 500 to 800 healthy bone marrow donors. Cohort members were all nominally healthy when sampled, although unrecorded immune exposures were likely present. The donor was CMV seropositive and belonged to the group of some 290 seropositive cohort members. Every donor gave a peripheral blood sample, and the peripheral blood mononuclear cells from that sample were used for TCR beta sequencing. Genomic DNA was extracted from the blood cell samples with the Qiagen DNeasy Blood Extraction Kit. The rearrangement combines TRBV10-3 with TRBJ2-1; 12 junctional bases match TRBD2. The sequenced sample was PBMCs. This TCR was sampled from a woman aged 55-70 years in good health and CMV-seropositive. Read as DNA, the sequence is TGTGCCATCAGGCGGTCTAGCGGGAGGGCCGATGAGCAGTTCTTC. Its translation is CAIRRSSGRADEQFF.